Listed here is a single TCR beta chain. This may be a read error, as it is one base from a much larger clone. Building the TCR beta libraries relied on iRepertoire HTBI primers, and CDR3 regions underwent Arm-PCR. TCRdb reanalysed the multiplex PCR reads using MiXCR and keeps one entry per CDR3 protein. The sample contains just over 600,000 distinct CDR3 sequences, 15% to 20% of which appear only once. The record originates from a study of regulatory T cells in long-lasting Graves disease. Sample time point: newly diagnosed GD, antithyroid drugs for less than 3 months. Making the TCR library involved RNA that had been extracted from PBMCs. The same specimen was also included in a second study, on T cells in Graves' hyperthyroidism and ophthalmopathy.

This TCR came from a woman in her twenties or thirties with Graves disease. This sample comprised peripheral blood mononuclear cells (PBMCs), obtained at new diagnosis, from a patient treated with antithyroid drugs.

CDR3 protein: CASSLGAGGAGELFF. DNA for the CDR3: TGTGCCAGCAGCCTGGGAGCGGGAGGGGCCGGGGAGCTGTTTTTT. The chain recombines TRBV7-3 with TRBJ2-2; 10 positions agree with TRBD2. This CDR3 is built from 15 residues. Germline V lookup: CDR1 SGHTA, CDR2 FQGTGA. J was trimmed by 6 bases and V by 5 bases; bases with no gene match: 6.